The 28 T cell receptor beta chains below all came from one sample that was sequenced in a study of T cell repertoires in cytomegalovirus infection. The antigens of these receptors remain unknown. MiXCR, run by TCRdb on the reads, gives a single entry per CDR3 protein. The profile covers 340,000 or so distinct CDR3 sequences, with more than 20% appearing a single time and 10% to 15% taken by the ten largest. The sequencing here drew on cultured PBMCs, taken from culture after CMV antigen stimulation. These receptors all come from a human donor in good health (CMV status not recorded). Some clones in this sample may be carry-over from other donors' samples.

This clonotype is medium-sized (0.01 to 0.1%) in the sample. The genes are TRBV28 and TRBJ1-2; 9 bases match TRBD1. V shed 6 bases, J shed 4 bases, and the junction held 9 bases outside the gene matches. CDR3 size: 15 residues. Germline CDR1 MDHEN, CDR2 SYDVKM. For the CDR3, the DNA is TGTGCCAGCAGGTGGACAGGGGTTGCCTTCTATGGCTACACCTTC. Translated, it gives CASRWTGVAFYGYTF.

This clonotype has at least ten counts. The V and J genes are TRBV27 and TRBJ2-3; 8 bases are shared with TRBD2. Germline lookup yields CDR1 MNHEY and CDR2 SMNVEV (reference sequence). J gave up 6 bases and V 5 bases, and 13 bases lay outside the gene matches. This CDR3 has 16 residues. The chain's CDR3 is CASSLSSGRGADTQYF. The DNA for the CDR3 is TGTGCCAGCAGTCTCTCCAGCGGGAGAGGAGCGGATACGCAGTATTTT.

The chain uses TRBV4-3 and TRBJ1-6; D perhaps matches TRBD1 (6 bases). The CDR3 spans 14 residues. In germline, CDR1 is LGHNA, CDR2 YSLEER. V shed 3 bases and J shed 7 bases, with 10 bases lying between them. CDR3 sequence reads: CASSQAGENSPLHF. The DNA for the CDR3 is TGCGCCAGCAGCCAGGCAGGGGAAAATTCACCCCTCCACTTT.

V is TRBV7-9 and J is TRBJ2-1; 8 bases map to TRBD2. CDR3 length equals 18 residues. Unmatched junction bases numbered 18, after V lost 7 bases and J lost 4 bases. Germline values: CDR1 SEHNR, CDR2 FQNEAQ (reference sequence). In DNA, the CDR3 is TGTGCCAGCACAGGGGAGGTGAGCGGGAGTAAAGCGTACAATGAGCAGTTCTTC. Protein product: CASTGEVSGSKAYNEQFF.

This sequence joins TRBV7-9 and TRBJ1-5; D is perhaps TRBD1 (5 bases). V lost 7 bases and J 0 bases, leaving 10 bases between the germline ends. Germline-derived CDR1 and CDR2 are SEHNR and FQNEAQ (reference sequence). The CDR3 extends over 14 amino acids. The CDR3 sequence is CASTQQDSNQPQHF. As DNA, the CDR3 is TGTGCCAGCACCCAACAGGATAGCAATCAGCCCCAGCATTTT. The variable domain in full, with the rest retrieved from reference TRBV7-9 and TRBJ1-5, is DTGVSQNPRHKITKRGQNVTFRCDPISEHNRLYWYRQTLGQGPEFLTYFQNEAQLEKSRLLSDRFSAERPKGSFSTLEIQRTEQGDSAMYLCASTQQDSNQPQHFGDGTRLSIL.

This clonotype was detected many times. The chain carries TRBV15 and TRBJ2-7; 8 bases match TRBD1. The CDR3 extends over 16 amino acids. With V trimmed by 3 bases and J by 2 bases, 9 bases remained unmatched. Germline loops: CDR1 LNHNV, CDR2 YYDKDF (reference sequence). CDR3 sequence: CATSSEGQEPTYEQYF. In nucleotides, the CDR3 is TGTGCCACCAGCAGTGAGGGACAGGAGCCTACCTACGAGCAGTACTTC.

The chain joins TRBV12-3 or TRBV12-4 to TRBJ1-2; D gene ambiguous. V was clipped by 5 bases and J by 4 bases, with 17 bases between them. This CDR3 spans 15 amino acids. The CDR3 spells CASSPPFRAGYGYTF. In nucleotides, the CDR3 is TGTGCCAGCAGTCCTCCTTTCCGGGCGGGCTATGGCTACACCTTC.

This clonotype has a handful of counts. The chain uses TRBV7-9 and TRBJ2-2; D uncertain. The CDR3 is 13 residues long. The V end lost 1 base, the J end lost 6 bases, and 6 bases lay between the germline ends. Germline-derived CDR1 and CDR2 are SEHNR and FQNEAQ (reference sequence). The DNA for the CDR3 is TGTGCCAGCAGCTTAGAGCCACCCGGGGAGCTGTTTTTT. Translating gives CASSLEPPGELFF.

This clonotype was counted between two and nine times. The chain employs TRBV6-6 and TRBJ1-3; TRBD1 matches at 9 bases. The length of the CDR3 is 16 residues. J gave up 0 bases and V 2 bases, and 2 bases lay outside the gene matches. CDR1 and CDR2 from the germline V gene are MNHNY and SVGAGI (reference sequence). CDR3 sequence (DNA): TGTGCCAGCAGTTACGCGGGACAGGGCTCTGGAAACACCATATATTTT. It encodes CASSYAGQGSGNTIYF.

This chain uses TRBV6-1 with TRBJ2-1; 12 bases line up with TRBD2. With V trimmed by 5 bases and J by 6 bases, 2 bases remained unmatched. The V gene's germline CDR1 is MNHNS and CDR2 SASEGT. The CDR3 consists of 14 residues. The CDR3 DNA is TGTGCCAGCAGTCCGACTAGCGGGAGCAATGAGCAGTTCTTC. Translated, it gives CASSPTSGSNEQFF.

This clonotype appeared a few times. J is TRBJ2-3 and V is TRBV10-3, with D maybe TRBD2 (6 bases). The V end was cut by 4 bases, the J end by 4 bases, with 9 bases between. The CDR3 runs 13 residues. The germline gives CDR1 ENHRY, CDR2 SYGVKD. CDR3 in amino acids: CAISGPSADTQYF. CDR3 DNA: TGTGCCATCAGTGGACCTAGCGCAGATACGCAGTATTTT.

The table lists this clonotype with a few counts. The chain carries TRBV7-6 and TRBJ2-7; D is perhaps TRBD1 or TRBD2 (5 bases each). The germline V gene has CDR1 SGHVS and CDR2 FNYEAQ. V lost 5 bases, J lost 6 bases, and 11 bases lay in between. The CDR3 loop spans 12 amino acids. The CDR3 DNA follows: TGTGCCAGCAGCCAGATCGGGGCCGAGCAGTACTTC. This encodes CASSQIGAEQYF.

The table lists this clonotype with many counts. The chain carries TRBV28 and TRBJ2-2; the match to TRBD2 covers 8 bases. Per the germline V gene, CDR1 is MDHEN and CDR2 is SYDVKM. V lost 10 bases, J lost 5 bases, and 3 bases stayed unmatched. This CDR3 is 12 amino acids long. The CDR3 protein is CATVAGTGELFF. CDR3 nucleotides: TGTGCCACCGTAGCGGGAACCGGGGAGCTGTTTTTT.

V is TRBV2 and J is TRBJ2-1, with D maybe TRBD2 (6 bases). The V end lost 4 bases, the J end lost 7 bases, and 14 bases lay between the germline ends. Germline assignment: CDR1 SNHLY and CDR2 FYNNEI. This CDR3 spans 14 amino acids. DNA for the CDR3: TGTGCCAGCAGTGGACGGGAGAAAAATAATGAGCAGTTCTTC. Its translation is CASSGREKNNEQFF.

This clonotype was counted many times. V and J are TRBV7-9 and TRBJ1-4, with 7 nucleotides matching TRBD1. The CDR3 runs to 13 residues. V was clipped by 6 bases and J by 8 bases; unmatched bases: 6. Germline V CDR1 and CDR2: SEHNR, FQNEAQ (reference sequence). CDR3 DNA sequence: TGTGCCAGCAGGTCAGGGGGAAAGGAAAAACTGTTTTTT. Residues: CASRSGGKEKLFF.

The J gene is TRBJ1-2, the V gene TRBV12-3 or TRBV12-4; 9 bases match TRBD1. CDR3 length: 14 amino acids. J gave up 8 bases and V 1 base, and 5 bases lay outside the gene matches. The CDR3 DNA sequence: TGTGCCAGCAGTTTAGTACAGGGGGCGCAGGGCTACACCTTC. Translation gives CASSLVQGAQGYTF.

This chain uses TRBV4-3 with TRBJ2-3; 9 bases match TRBD2. The J segment lost 5 bases and the V segment lost 3 bases, leaving 18 bases of the junction unmatched. This CDR3 is 19 amino acids long. Germline V gene data show CDR1 as LGHNA and CDR2 as YSLEER. As DNA, the CDR3 is TGCGCCAGCAGCCAGTCCTTAGCGGGAGCCTCGATTCGTCAAGATACGCAGTATTTT. It yields the protein CASSQSLAGASIRQDTQYF.

This sequence joins TRBV28 and TRBJ2-7; the D is unclear. This CDR3 contains 15 residues. V was trimmed by 8 bases and J by 2 bases, leaving 19 bases between them. Germline CDR1 MDHEN, CDR2 SYDVKM. The CDR3 sequence: CASLILHTPTYEQYF. In DNA, the CDR3 is TGTGCCAGCCTGATCCTACACACGCCTACCTACGAGCAGTACTTC. Full variable domain (remainder filled in from reference TRBV28 and TRBJ2-7): DVKVTQSSRYLVKRTGEKVFLECVQDMDHENMFWYRQDPGLGLRLIYFSYDVKMKEKGDIPEGYSVSREKKERFSLILESASTNQTSMYLCASLILHTPTYEQYFGPGTRLTVT.

V gene TRBV29-1 combines with J gene TRBJ2-7, with 9 bases matching TRBD1. With V trimmed by 6 bases and J by 3 bases, 3 bases remained unmatched. Germline assignment: CDR1 SQVTM and CDR2 ANQGSEA. The CDR3 loop spans 12 amino acids. The CDR3 bases are TGCAGCGTCCGGGACAGGGACTACGAGCAGTACTTC. It translates to CSVRDRDYEQYF.

The table lists this clonotype with many counts. The J gene is TRBJ1-5, the V gene TRBV28; D may be TRBD1 (5 bases). Trimming stripped 5 bases from V and 1 base from J, with 9 bases between. Germline CDR1 reads MDHEN; CDR2 reads SYDVKM. The CDR3 sequence is 14 residues long. CDR3 amino acids: CASSVGVSNQPQHF. The CDR3 DNA is TGTGCCAGCAGTGTAGGGGTAAGCAATCAGCCCCAGCATTTT.

V usage is TRBV20-1 and J usage is TRBJ1-5, with D possibly matching TRBD1 (5 bases). The germline V and J ends were trimmed by 0 bases and 11 bases, with 20 bases remaining between them. The CDR3 is 15 amino acids. Germline V CDR1 and CDR2: DFQATT, SNEGSKA (reference sequence). In DNA, the CDR3 is TGCAGTGCTAGAGATCTGAAGGGGCCGGGTCTGGCCCAGCATTTT. It translates to CSARDLKGPGLAQHF.

This clonotype was found many times. The V and J genes are TRBV7-2 and TRBJ2-2, with TRBD2 matching 8 bases. The CDR3 covers 16 residues. Germline lookup yields CDR1 SGHTA and CDR2 FQGNSA. With 5 bases clipped from V and 5 bases from J, the junction kept 10 bases outside the gene matches. CDR3 nucleotide sequence: TGTGCCAGCAGCACCGTCAGCGGGAGATTGACCGGGGAGCTGTTTTTT. Encoded protein: CASSTVSGRLTGELFF.

V and J are TRBV19 and TRBJ2-1; the match to TRBD1 covers 7 bases. V dropped 1 base and J dropped 7; count of bases not matched to a gene: 10. Germline CDR1 and CDR2: LNHDA and SQIVND (reference sequence). There are 16 residues in the CDR3. CDR3 bases: TGTGCCAGTAGTATAGCCCTCCCGGGACAGAGAAATGAGCAGTTCTTC. As protein: CASSIALPGQRNEQFF.

This clonotype was seen more than once but under ten times. The chain uses TRBV29-1 and TRBJ1-2; 8 nucleotides match TRBD1. Germline V gene sequence: CDR1 SQVTM, CDR2 ANQGSEA. The CDR3 has 13 residues. V trimming: 1 base; J trimming: 7 bases; junction bases outside the gene matches: 5. CDR3 protein: CSVEGGRGLGYTF. CDR3 DNA sequence: TGCAGCGTTGAAGGTGGCAGGGGGCTTGGCTACACCTTC.

The genes are TRBV7-2 and TRBJ1-6, with unresolved D. With 5 bases removed from V and 9 bases from J, the gap between germline ends came to 17 bases. Germline CDR1 reads SGHTA; CDR2 reads FQGNSA. This CDR3 has 15 residues. In nucleotides, the CDR3 is TGTGCCAGCAGCCAAAATGGCAGGTCCGTTTCACCCCTCCACTTT. Amino acids: CASSQNGRSVSPLHF.

This clonotype has only a few counts. The V gene is TRBV5-4, the J gene TRBJ2-5; D is undetermined. Germline values: CDR1 SGHNT, CDR2 YYREEE (reference sequence). V was trimmed by 0 bases and J by 4 bases, leaving 7 bases between them. CDR3 length equals 13 residues. The CDR3 reads CASSLAWAETQYF. In DNA, the CDR3 is TGTGCCAGCAGCTTGGCCTGGGCAGAGACCCAGTACTTC.

In this sample, this clonotype turned up many times. This chain joins TRBV6-1 and TRBJ2-3; the match to TRBD2 covers 7 bases. The trim removed 4 bases at V and 4 bases at J, leaving 11 bases unmatched. The CDR3 contains 16 residues. The germline gives CDR1 MNHNS, CDR2 SASEGT. Here the CDR3 DNA reads TGTGCCAGCAGTGCACTCGCGGGAGTAGGTGCAGATACGCAGTATTTT. Translating gives CASSALAGVGADTQYF.

This clonotype was detected only a few times. V and J are TRBV6-6 and TRBJ2-2; unclear D gene. The V gene's germline CDR1 is MNHNY and CDR2 SVGAGI (reference sequence). The CDR3 spans 13 residues. Deletions cut 7 bases from V and 1 base from J, with 7 bases between. CDR3 DNA: TGTGCCAGCACCCACGGGAACACCGGGGAGCTGTTTTTT. Encoded protein: CASTHGNTGELFF.